Following are 23 T cell receptor beta chains from one sample sequenced in a study of beta chain features in type 1 diabetes. The investigators reverse transcribed all of the isolated RNA, so they sequenced expressed TCRB transcripts. Repertoires were generated with immunoSEQ multiplex PCR, while TCRdb's copy carries only in-frame clones and drops some. The data show 200,000 to 300,000 clones, roughly an eighth seen once. Specimen: naive CD4+ T cells from blood. Receptor source: a woman in her thirties or forties in good health.

This sequence joins TRBV11-3 and TRBJ2-5; 8 nucleotides agree with TRBD2. The CDR3 is 13 residues long. V shed 4 bases, J shed 4 bases, and the junction held 2 bases outside the gene matches. Looked up from germline, CDR1 is SGHNT and CDR2 is YENEEA. In DNA, the CDR3 is TGTGCCAGCAGCTCCGGGGGGGGAGAGACCCAGTACTTC. The encoded protein is CASSSGGGETQYF.

This clone has only a few counts. J is TRBJ2-7 and V is TRBV5-6; 7 bases map to TRBD2. J lost 5 bases, V lost 5 bases, and 13 bases had no gene match. Germline values: CDR1 SGHDT, CDR2 YYEEEE. This CDR3 is built from 15 residues. The CDR3 here is CASSQMLRGENEQYF. Here the CDR3 DNA reads TGTGCCAGCAGTCAAATGTTACGGGGGGAAAACGAGCAGTACTTC.

This clone was detected only a few times. This rearrangement joins TRBV5-5 to TRBJ1-2; D gene ambiguous. Germline values: CDR1 SGHKS, CDR2 YYEKEE (reference sequence). The CDR3 is 12 residues long. Between the trimmed V and J ends, which lost 6 bases and 6 bases, there was a span of 12 bases. The CDR3 loop reads CASTSYPDGYTF. CDR3 sequence (DNA): TGTGCCAGCACCTCTTATCCAGATGGCTACACCTTC. Using reference TRBV5-5 and TRBJ1-2 for the parts outside the CDR3, the full variable domain is DAGVTQSPTHLIKTRGQQVTLRCSPISGHKSVSWYQQVLGQGPQFIFQYYEKEERGRGNFPDRFSARQFPNYSSELNVNALLLGDSALYLCASTSYPDGYTFGSGTRLTVV.

Comments on this clone: A junction end diverges from the germline sequence, so it may reflect a read error. The chain links TRBV5-4 to TRBJ2-5; 12 positions match TRBD2. CDR1 is SGHNT, CDR2 YYREEE, per germline (reference sequence). The CDR3 runs to 17 residues. The CDR3 nucleotides read TGCGCCAGCAGCCGGCGGCTAGCGGGGGGGTCTGCCGAGACCCAGTACTTC. Residues: CASSRRLAGGSAETQYF.

This clone was detected only a few times. The gene calls are TRBV27 and TRBJ1-6; 8 positions match TRBD1. V lost 0 bases and J lost 6; bases outside the gene matches: 10. CDR3 length equals 18 residues. The germline CDR1 and CDR2 sequences are MNHEY and SMNVEV (reference sequence). In DNA form, the CDR3 reads TGTGCCAGCAGTTTATCGGGGTTGCAGGGGGCAATTAATTCACCCCTCCACTTT. Its protein is CASSLSGLQGAINSPLHF.

The chain has TRBV2 and TRBJ1-1, with 11 positions matching TRBD1. Germline CDR1 and CDR2: SNHLY and FYNNEI. The CDR3 spans 14 residues. Trimming removed 7 bases from V and 5 bases from J; junction bases left unmatched: 6. The CDR3, as DNA: TGTGCCAGCACATGGACAGGGGGCCGAACTGAAGCTTTCTTT. This gives the protein CASTWTGGRTEAFF. Together with reference TRBV2 and TRBJ1-1, the CDR3 gives the full variable domain: EPEVTQTPSHQVTQMGQEVILRCVPISNHLYFYWYRQILGQKVEFLVSFYNNEISEKSEIFDDQFSVERPDGSNFTLKIRSTKLEDSAMYFCASTWTGGRTEAFFGQGTRLTVV.

Ten or more counts support this clone. V and J are TRBV4-3 and TRBJ2-4; TRBD1 matches 8 bases. This CDR3 has 17 residues. V was clipped by 3 bases and J by 1 base; unmatched bases: 8. Per germline, CDR1 LGHNA and CDR2 YSLEER. The CDR3 DNA reads TGCGCCAGCAGCCAGGCCGGACAGGGCGCCGCCAAAAACATTCAGTACTTC. This gives the protein CASSQAGQGAAKNIQYF.

This clone appeared a few times. V and J are TRBV4-1 and TRBJ2-3; D unclear. Germline V CDR1 and CDR2: MGHRA, YSYEKL. Trimming left V 1 base short and J 2 bases short, with 10 bases between. The CDR3 is 15 amino acids. The CDR3 loop reads CASSQGSRATDTQYF. CDR3 DNA: TGCGCCAGCAGCCAAGGTTCCCGAGCCACAGATACGCAGTATTTT.

This sequence joins TRBV7-2 and TRBJ1-2, with unresolved D. The V gene's germline CDR1 is SGHTA and CDR2 FQGNSA. The V end was cut by 1 base, the J end by 8 bases, with 17 bases between. The CDR3 has 15 amino acids. In nucleotides, the CDR3 is TGTGCCAGCAGCTTAGTTTGGCAGAGCCCAGGAGGCTACACCTTC. It translates to CASSLVWQSPGGYTF.

With regard to this clone: The junction departs from the called germline gene at one end, perhaps through a read error. The chain employs TRBV7-8 and TRBJ2-5, with D unclear. The CDR3 is 10 amino acids. CDR1 is SGHVS, CDR2 FQNEAQ, per germline. The CDR3 reads CASSLENQYF. CDR3 DNA sequence: TGTGCCAGCAGCTTGGAGAACCAGTACTTC.

V usage is TRBV5-1 and J usage is TRBJ1-4, with 9 bases matching TRBD1. The CDR3 length is 14 residues. Germline CDR1 is SGHRS and CDR2 is YFSETQ. After removal of 4 bases from V and 8 bases from J, the junction contained 6 bases not matched to a gene. The CDR3 here is CASSMDRGGEKLFF. In nucleotides, the CDR3 is TGCGCCAGCAGCATGGACAGGGGAGGAGAAAAACTGTTTTTT.

This clone turned up a few times. The V gene is TRBV29-1, the J gene TRBJ2-4; 10 bases fit TRBD1. Germline CDR1 reads SQVTM; CDR2 reads ANQGSEA. The CDR3 runs to 14 residues. Germline trimming cut 6 bases from V and 4 bases from J; bases unmatched to any gene: 6. CDR3 amino acids: CSVGGQGVKNIQYF. CDR3 nucleotides: TGCAGCGTCGGCGGACAGGGGGTAAAAAACATTCAGTACTTC.

The chain recombines TRBV6-6 with TRBJ1-3; maybe TRBD1 (6 bases). This CDR3 is 14 amino acids long. Trimming removed 4 bases at V and 4 bases at J, with 11 bases between. CDR1 is MNHNY, CDR2 SVGAGI, per germline (reference sequence). CDR3 residues: CASSSGQGGNTIYF. The CDR3 coding sequence is TGTGCCAGCAGTTCGGGGCAGGGGGGAAACACCATATATTTT.

This clone appeared a single time. The V and J genes are TRBV6-5 and TRBJ1-5; D not resolved. Germline V lookup: CDR1 MNHEY, CDR2 SVGAGI. Trimming left V 0 bases short and J 5 bases short, with 8 bases between. The CDR3 spans 14 residues. The CDR3 loop is CASSYSGRDQPQHF. The CDR3, as DNA: TGTGCCAGCAGTTACTCTGGTAGAGATCAGCCCCAGCATTTT.

The chain has TRBV7-9 and TRBJ1-1; 11 bases are shared with TRBD1. The CDR3 runs to 17 residues. The germline gives CDR1 SEHNR, CDR2 FQNEAQ (reference sequence). The V segment lost 5 bases and the J segment 4 bases; nucleotides outside the gene matches: 12. The CDR3 here is CASSPGTGGELTTEAFF. The CDR3 region has the DNA TGTGCCAGCAGCCCCGGGACAGGGGGAGAGTTAACCACTGAAGCTTTCTTT.

This clone was recorded a few times. V is TRBV27 and J is TRBJ2-1; TRBD2 matches at 9 bases. The CDR3 runs 14 residues. Germline trimming cut 7 bases from V and 3 bases from J; bases unmatched to any gene: 4. Germline V gives CDR1 MNHEY, CDR2 SMNVEV (reference sequence). In nucleotides, the CDR3 is TGTGCCAGCATAAGTAGCGGGGGCTACAATGAGCAGTTCTTC. Translating it yields CASISSGGYNEQFF.

This chain joins TRBV5-1 and TRBJ1-4; D is unresolved. CDR3 length equals 14 residues. Trimming cost V 4 bases and J 4 bases, with 11 bases left between them. Germline CDR1 and CDR2: SGHRS and YFSETQ. CDR3 in DNA: TGCGCCAGCAGCCCGTGGGAGTTTAATGAAAAACTGTTTTTT. Its translation is CASSPWEFNEKLFF.

The genes are TRBV7-9 and TRBJ1-3; TRBD1 agrees at 7 bases. The CDR3 loop spans 16 amino acids. V lost 6 bases and J lost 0; bases outside the gene matches: 8. Germline CDR1 is SEHNR and CDR2 is FQNEAQ (reference sequence). CDR3 bases: TGTGCCAGCAGTCGGGACAGCCCGAGCTCTGGAAACACCATATATTTT. It yields the protein CASSRDSPSSGNTIYF.

The chain joins TRBV27 to TRBJ2-1, with 11 bases identical to TRBD2. The CDR3 consists of 17 residues. The junction had 8 bases not matched to a gene; V was cut back by 6 bases and J by 1 base. Germline V gene lookup returns CDR1 MNHEY and CDR2 SMNVEV (reference sequence). The CDR3 reads CASSPRGTSGSYNEQFF. In nucleotides, the CDR3 is TGTGCCAGCAGCCCACGAGGGACTAGCGGATCCTACAATGAGCAGTTCTTC.

In its sample, this clone was seen a few times. The chain recombines TRBV18 with TRBJ1-2; 7 nucleotides match TRBD1. The CDR3 sequence is 13 residues long. Germline lookup yields CDR1 KGHSH and CDR2 LQKENI. V lost 2 bases to trimming and J lost 8 bases; unmatched junction nucleotides: 5. Here the CDR3 reads CASSPDQGGGYTF. The CDR3 DNA follows: TGTGCCAGCTCACCAGACCAGGGGGGCGGCTACACCTTC.

This clone was detected a few times. This sequence joins TRBV6-1 and TRBJ2-5, with a possible D match to TRBD2 (6 bases). The V end was cut by 6 bases, the J end by 3 bases, with 17 bases between. The germline CDR1 and CDR2 sequences are MNHNS and SASEGT. CDR3 length: 15 amino acids. For the CDR3, the DNA is TGTGCCAGCAGGGAGCCGGGACTCTTTAAAGAGACCCAGTACTTC. Protein: CASREPGLFKETQYF.

The chain links TRBV5-6 to TRBJ2-3; TRBD2 agrees at 8 bases. V lost 4 bases and J lost 1; bases outside the gene matches: 8. Per germline, CDR1 SGHDT and CDR2 YYEEEE. This CDR3 spans 16 amino acids. The CDR3: CASSPSGGQGTDTQYF. CDR3 DNA: TGTGCCAGCAGCCCGAGCGGGGGTCAGGGCACAGATACGCAGTATTTT. The complete variable domain, with remaining parts taken from reference TRBV5-6 and TRBJ2-3, reads DAGVTQSPTHLIKTRGQQVTLRCSPKSGHDTVSWYQQALGQGPQFIFQYYEEEERQRGNFPDRFSGHQFPNYSSELNVNALLLGDSALYLCASSPSGGQGTDTQYFGPGTRLTVL.

This rearrangement joins TRBV5-1 to TRBJ1-4; 8 bases fit TRBD1. The J segment lost 8 bases and the V segment lost 0 bases, leaving 9 bases of the junction unmatched. Germline V gene data show CDR1 as SGHRS and CDR2 as YFSETQ. This CDR3 spans 16 amino acids. The DNA for the CDR3 is TGCGCCAGCAGCTTGGCCCCGGGACAGGAAGGCGAAAAACTGTTTTTT. This sequence encodes CASSLAPGQEGEKLFF.